A selection of T cell receptor beta chains follows, all from one sample in a study of blood T cell repertoires in COVID-19. TCRdb's copy holds only in-frame clones and misses some; the assay was immunoSEQ multiplex PCR. The sample yields over 200,000 clones, approximately 86% seen once. Sequenced input: peripheral blood. The receptors originated from a woman aged 30 to 39 who had recovered from COVID-19. The CDR3 runs from the conserved cysteine through the conserved F or W. A D gene is named only where the DNA matches it firmly. Some rows have no size entry. The others give once, few or many, or a class for an expanded clone.

v_gene	abundance	d_gene	j_gene	CDR3aa	CDR3nt
TRBV29-1	.	TRBD1	TRBJ1-2	CSVGTGAGVYGYTF	TGCAGCGTGGGGACAGGGGCTGGCGTCTATGGCTACACCTTC
TRBV5-3	.	.	TRBJ1-1	CARSSGQSNTEAFF	TGTGCCAGAAGCTCAGGACAGAGCAACACTGAAGCTTTCTTT
TRBV15	few	.	TRBJ2-5	CATSRVGGETQYF	TGTGCCACCAGCCGGGTGGGCGGGGAGACCCAGTACTTC
TRBV5-5	.	.	TRBJ2-5	CASSFLRQSQETQYF	TGTGCCAGCAGCTTTTTAAGACAAAGCCAAGAGACCCAGTACTTC
TRBV18	once	.	TRBJ2-2	CASSLGQNTGELFF	TGTGCCAGCTCACTGGGACAGAACACCGGGGAGCTGTTTTTT
TRBV29-1	.	.	TRBJ1-3	CSVGQVGNTIYF	TGCAGCGTTGGCCAGGTTGGAAACACCATATATTTT
TRBV6-5	.	TRBD1	TRBJ1-2	CASSYSTGGDGYTF	TGTGCCAGCAGTTACTCCACAGGGGGAGATGGCTACACCTTC
TRBV21-1	once	.	TRBJ2-2	CASSKALWGLAGVTGELFF	TGTGCCAGCAGCAAAGCGCTTTGGGGACTAGCGGGGGTCACCGGGGAGCTGTTTTTT
TRBV6-6	.	TRBD2	TRBJ2-5	CASWGGDPLQETQYF	TGTGCCAGCTGGGGAGGGGACCCACTTCAAGAGACCCAGTACTTC
TRBV13	.	TRBD2	TRBJ2-7	CASSFSGGDRYEQYF	TGTGCCAGCAGCTTCAGTGGGGGGGACCGCTACGAGCAGTACTTC
TRBV19	.	TRBD1	TRBJ1-5	CASSFAGTGDQPQHF	TGTGCCAGTAGTTTCGCCGGGACAGGGGATCAGCCCCAGCATTTT
TRBV7-3	.	TRBD1	TRBJ1-2	CASSLSHRGHDGYTF	TGTGCCAGCAGCTTGTCCCACAGGGGGCACGATGGCTACACCTTC
TRBV12-3/TRBV12-4	.	.	TRBJ1-1	CASSLREGTEAFF	TGTGCCAGCAGCCTCAGGGAGGGCACTGAAGCTTTCTTT
TRBV6-6	.	.	TRBJ1-1	CASSYSGRGVTEAFF	TGTGCCAGCAGTTACTCGGGCAGGGGAGTTACTGAAGCTTTCTTT
TRBV4-2	.	TRBD1	TRBJ1-5	CASSPSDRGISQPQHF	TGTGCCAGCAGCCCCTCGGACAGGGGTATCTCTCAGCCCCAGCATTTT